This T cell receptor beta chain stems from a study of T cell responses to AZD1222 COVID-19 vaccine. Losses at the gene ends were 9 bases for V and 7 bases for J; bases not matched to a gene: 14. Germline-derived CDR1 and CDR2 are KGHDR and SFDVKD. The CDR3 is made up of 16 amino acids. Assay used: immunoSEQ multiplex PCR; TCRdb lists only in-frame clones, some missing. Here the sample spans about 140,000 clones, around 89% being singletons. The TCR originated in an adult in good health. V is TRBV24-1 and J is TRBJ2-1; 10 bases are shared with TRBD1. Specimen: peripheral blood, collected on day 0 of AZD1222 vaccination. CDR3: CATSGADRGQVNEQFF. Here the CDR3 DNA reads TGTGCCACCTCGGGCGCCGACAGGGGGCAGGTAAATGAGCAGTTCTTC.